This T cell receptor beta chain was obtained from a study of T cells in Graves' hyperthyroidism and ophthalmopathy (dated by TCRdb to the late 2010s). Turning to the overall study: Peripheral blood samples were taken at the time of initial diagnosis, prior to any treatment. A discovery cohort of approximately 97 patients, approximately 45 with Graves' ophthalmopathy and approximately 55 with stable Graves' hyperthyroidism, was used to find distinguishing TCR V-J signatures. Whether ophthalmopathy could be predicted prospectively was tested in an independent validation cohort made up of approximately 19 hyperthyroidism patients plus 17 patients who later progressed to ophthalmopathy. The roughly 91 discovery patients were randomly divided into training and test sets at a 7:3 ratio. Thyroid tissue and blood T-cell repertoires from six Graves' hyperthyroidism patients were also compared in the study. After blood sampling, hyperthyroidism patients were treated with methimazole at a starting dose of 30 mg daily, and ophthalmopathy patients were treated with high-dose intravenous methylprednisolone. TCR Vbeta CDR3 sequencing of 130 to 150 peripheral blood samples (under 45 ophthalmopathy, roughly 74 hyperthyroidism and roughly 17 progressor patients) is reported in the paper.

Graves' hyperthyroidism was defined as stable when no progression to ophthalmopathy occurred over 18 months of follow-up. Hyperthyroidism patients were aged 18 to 65 years and newly diagnosed, with disease duration of less than 2 months. Exclusion was applied to patients with uncontrolled infections, other autoimmune diseases, pregnancy or lactation. Diagnoses relied on clinical symptoms, serum thyroxine and TRAb, thyroid ultrasound and orbital computed tomography. Ficoll-Paque density gradient centrifugation was used to isolate PBMCs from around 10 ml of fresh peripheral blood. Trizol reagent was used to extract total RNA, and RNA quality was then checked on an Agilent 2100 Bioanalyzer. Comment on this clonotype: The antigen it binds to is not known. Base qualities are not at hand, and no much larger clone is one base apart.

Study-level results and caveats: Most expanded thyroid clonotypes (frequency above 0.001) were also found in blood, which suggests that blood repertoires may mirror thyroid immune responses. In validation, the model predicted progression to ophthalmopathy with 55% to 71% sensitivity and 72% to 85% specificity, a median of around six months before onset. Ophthalmopathy was separated from stable hyperthyroidism by a 13 V-J signature model, with around 90% sensitivity and about 81% specificity obtained in cross-validation and 80%/75% obtained in testing. No statistical method was used to set the sample size in advance, and investigators knew the group allocation.

Cut back by 5 bases and 2 bases, the V and J ends lie 9 bases apart. CDR1 and CDR2 (SGHTA, FQGNSA) derive from the germline V gene. The CDR3 contains 13 residues, cysteine and phenylalanine counted. Only the CDR3 DNA stays, 39 bases, in frame from base 1. The TCR beta CDR3 regions were amplified from the RNA transcripts. The first round of RT-PCR for the TCR CDR3 was performed with the HTBI primer set and the Qiagen OneStep RT-PCR kit. Libraries were constructed in a second round of multiplex PCR, after which size selection and purification were carried out. Paired-end sequencing of the libraries was performed with 100 bp reads on an Illumina HiSeq2000. The study's own analysis went as follows. SOAPnuke was used to process the raw data, throwing out any read that contained adapters or uncalled bases, had a mean Phred below 15, or lacked an exact constant-primer or identifier match. High-quality paired reads were merged using COPE v1.2.5, and each unique nucleotide sequence was defined as a clonotype. MiTCR v1.1 was used to align the clonotypes against IMGT TRBV, TRBD and TRBJ reference segments. The analysis was restricted to V-J combinations with a frequency above 0.0001, which together covered roughly 99% of the repertoires. The TCS score was defined as the ratio of F50 (clonal expansion) to E x V (chaos), calculated using BLOSUM62-based TCRdist between CDR3 peptides within each V-J. Welch's t-statistics and random forest reduced around 550 V-J features to under 15, which were used in a naive Bayes classifier (R e1071). Starting from the raw public reads, TCRdb applied fastp trimming at Q25, assembled clones with MiXCR and retained in-frame beta chains. Entries are consolidated by CDR3 protein sequence, retaining the most common genes and DNA. TCRdb, rather than the study authors, made the V and J calls. Counted in this sample were roughly 740,000 distinct CDR3 sequences; less than 20% of them appeared once. Around 8% of the sample is taken by the ten largest.

The TCR comes from a man younger than 35 with Graves' hyperthyroidism. This sequence uses TRBV7-2 and TRBJ2-5, with the D gene call left open. The sequencing sample was made of blood. The CDR3 here reads CASSATLQETQYF. The base sequence is TGTGCCAGCAGCGCGACATTACAAGAGACCCAGTACTTC.